This TCR beta chain was sequenced during a study of CXCR3-negative and CXCR3-positive naive CD8 T cells. Study-level background: There were some 140 million TRB reads altogether, and each library had about 1.5 +/- 0.3 million of them.

This CDR3 is 17 amino acids long. Germline loops: CDR1 DFQATT, CDR2 SNEGSKA (reference sequence). UMI-labeled 5' RACE TRB cDNA libraries were prepared from the cells. TCRdb re-called the 5' RACE reads, yielding one record per CDR3 amino acid sequence without DNA. Its table records some 150,000 distinct CDR3 sequences. Study-wide findings and caveats: Naive CXCR3-negative cells resembled naive CXCR3-positive cells in TRBV-TRBJ usage; memory cells differed. CXCR3-positive naive cells had TRB CDR3s that were more hydrophobic than CXCR3-negative naive cells had.

Note on this clonotype: Its target is not known.

The sequencing sample was made of naive CXCR3+ CD8+ T cells from blood. Subset given: CD45RO-CCR7+CD27+CD95- naive CD8+ T cells expressing CXCR3 (TNR3+). The TCR sequence derives from a human donor in good health. Some clones in this sample may be carry-over from other donors' samples. V gene TRBV20-1 combines with J gene TRBJ2-3; the D gene TCRdb calls, TRBD2, cannot be checked with no DNA. CDR3 loop: CSARLAGVRRDTDTQYF.